The present T cell receptor (beta chain) was sequenced within a study of blood T cells in healthy people across ages. Overall study context: About one barcoded beta molecule per two T cells was captured by template switching. Overall study results and limits: Considered underestimates were the diversity estimates obtained from one million T cells.

This CDR3 is 17 amino acids long. CDR1 is SGHTA, CDR2 FQGNSA, per germline. A note on this clonotype: Its antigen remains unknown. Mismatch with germline at one junction end may stem from a read error.

No fewer than 5.5 micrograms of total RNA were isolated from every sample. Together with a sample-barcoded 5' primer, a J-beta primer mix was included in a second PCR lasting roughly 6 to 12 cycles. Every molecule of cDNA carried a tag from a template-switch adaptor with 12 random nucleotides. Each CDR3 protein is one row after TCRdb ran MiXCR on the 5' RACE reads. This sample has about 1.1 million distinct CDR3 sequences, with roughly two fifths found just once. The genes are TRBV7-2 and TRBJ2-3, with 7 bases that match TRBD1. Sequences were obtained from blood. This clonotype was obtained from a man in his late teens or twenties in good health. CDR3 region: CVSSQGTGVFSSDTQYF. CDR3 coding DNA: TGTGTCAGCAGCCAAGGAACAGGGGTGTTTAGCTCAGATACGCAGTATTTT.